This entry lists 26 T cell receptor beta chains sequenced from one sample in a study of blood T cells in healthy people across ages. With a J-beta primer mix and a sample-barcoded 5' primer, a second PCR ran roughly 6 to 11 cycles. TCRdb itself ran the 5' RACE reads through MiXCR, one entry per CDR3 protein. The table records hundreds of thousands of distinct CDR3 sequences, roughly 25% of them present only once. The data were also submitted as part of a second study, on T cells of mothers and their children.

The source material was blood. Source of these receptors: a boy younger than 18 in good health.

The chain links TRBV19 to TRBJ2-1; D is uncertain. Trimming left V 3 bases short and J 5 bases short, with 11 bases between. The CDR3 sequence is 14 residues long. CDR1 and CDR2 (germline): LNHDA, SQIVND (reference sequence). This CDR3 is CASSIAVRDNEQFF. In DNA, the CDR3 is TGTGCCAGTAGTATCGCTGTACGAGACAATGAGCAGTTCTTC.

This clonotype was detected a few times. V gene TRBV4-1 combines with J gene TRBJ1-5; D not resolved. Trimming shortened V by 0 bases and J by 4 bases, and 10 bases separated the two germline ends. The CDR3 loop spans 15 amino acids. Germline V gives CDR1 MGHRA, CDR2 YSYEKL. The CDR3 sequence: CASSQEWQLNQPQHF. For the CDR3, the DNA is TGCGCCAGCAGCCAAGAGTGGCAGCTTAATCAGCCCCAGCATTTT.

The rearrangement joins TRBV28 to TRBJ2-1, with 8 bases matching TRBD2. Germline CDR1 MDHEN, CDR2 SYDVKM. Trimming took 5 bases from V and 1 from J; bases not matched to a gene: 13. The CDR3 length is 18 residues. The DNA for the CDR3 is TGTGCCAGCAGTGTTCTTATCGGGGGGGGAGAATCCTACAATGAGCAGTTCTTC. Translation: CASSVLIGGGESYNEQFF.

The V call is TRBV4-1, the J call TRBJ2-2; D unclear. With 1 base removed from V and 4 bases from J, the gap between germline ends came to 7 bases. CDR3 length: 14 residues. CDR1 and CDR2 from the germline V gene are MGHRA and YSYEKL. DNA for the CDR3: TGCGCCAGCAGCCAAGTTCCGTTCACCGGGGAGCTGTTTTTT. It translates to CASSQVPFTGELFF.

This clonotype was picked up many times. This sequence joins TRBV29-1 and TRBJ2-1; D is uncertain. CDR1 and CDR2 from the germline V gene are SQVTM and ANQGSEA. The CDR3 totals 15 residues. Trimming cost V 7 bases and J 0 bases, with 16 bases left between them. The CDR3 protein is CSARRTASSYNEQFF. CDR3 in DNA: TGCAGCGCCCGCCGGACGGCCAGCTCCTACAATGAGCAGTTCTTC.

This clonotype was observed a handful of times. V and J are TRBV5-5 and TRBJ1-6; D perhaps matches TRBD1 (6 bases). The CDR3 totals 16 residues. From germline, CDR1 is SGHKS and CDR2 YYEKEE (reference sequence). V lost 0 bases and J 5 bases, leaving 12 bases between the germline ends. CDR3 in DNA: TGTGCCAGCAGCTTGGTGGGGACAAATAATAATTCACCCCTCCACTTT. Amino acids: CASSLVGTNNNSPLHF.

V and J are TRBV11-2 and TRBJ1-3, with 9 bases identical to TRBD1. Germline trimming cut 5 bases from V and 8 bases from J; bases unmatched to any gene: 10. The CDR3 is 15 amino acids. CDR1 is SGHAT, CDR2 FQNNGV, per germline. The CDR3 coding sequence is TGTGCCAGCAGCGCCAGTACAGGGGGCCTGGACACCATATATTTT. It translates to CASSASTGGLDTIYF.

This clonotype has just a few counts. V usage is TRBV4-1 and J usage is TRBJ2-1, with 9 nucleotides matching TRBD2. Judging by the DNA end, TRBJ2-5 fits better; the J call may be wrong. Germline values: CDR1 MGHRA, CDR2 YSYEKL. The CDR3 contains 18 residues. CDR3 loop: CASSQDLAGGRSRETQYF. CDR3 coding DNA: TGCGCCAGCAGCCAAGATCTCGCGGGAGGGCGTTCTAGAGAGACCCAGTACTTC.

The chain has TRBV12-5 and TRBJ1-1, with a possible D match to TRBD1 (5 bases). The CDR3 loop spans 13 amino acids. The germline CDR1 and CDR2 sequences are LGHNT and FRNRAP. V lost 7 bases and J lost 6, with 15 bases in between. CDR3 sequence (DNA): TGTGCTAGTGCCGCGGGAGGGACGGCTGAAGCTTTCTTT. Translated, it gives CASAAGGTAEAFF.

The chain employs TRBV25-1 and TRBJ2-7, with D tentatively TRBD2 (5 bases). The V gene's germline CDR1 is MGHDK and CDR2 SYGVNS. V lost 1 base and J lost 3, with 10 bases in between. There are 14 residues in the CDR3. CDR3 amino acids: CASSEWGAYYEQYF. CDR3 bases: TGTGCCAGCAGTGAATGGGGAGCCTACTACGAGCAGTACTTC.

This chain links TRBV7-2 with TRBJ2-1; no firm D call. The CDR3 is made up of 12 amino acids. The germline V gene encodes CDR1 SGHTA and CDR2 FQGNSA. The germline V and J ends were trimmed by 5 bases and 7 bases, with 9 bases remaining between them. CDR3 residues: CASSPPANEQFF. The CDR3 bases are TGTGCCAGCAGCCCCCCGGCGAATGAGCAGTTCTTC.

The J gene is TRBJ2-1, the V gene TRBV5-1; 7 bases map to TRBD1. Trimming took 3 bases from V and 12 from J; bases not matched to a gene: 6. Germline lookup yields CDR1 SGHRS and CDR2 YFSETQ. The CDR3 spans 12 residues. The CDR3, as DNA: TGCGCCAGCAGCTCCTTGACAGGGCGGCAGTTCTTC. It yields the protein CASSSLTGRQFF.

This chain connects TRBV7-2 to TRBJ1-6, with TRBD1 matching over 8 bases. The CDR3 totals 16 residues. The germline CDR1 and CDR2 sequences are SGHTA and FQGNSA. The junction had 10 bases not matched to a gene; V was cut back by 3 bases and J by 9 bases. The CDR3 sequence is CASSFRRSQGASPLHF. The CDR3 DNA reads as TGTGCCAGCAGCTTTAGAAGGAGTCAGGGGGCTTCACCCCTCCACTTT.

This clonotype occurred a few times. The chain carries TRBV5-1 and TRBJ2-5; a possible D gene is TRBD1 (5 bases). V lost 6 bases to trimming and J lost 11 bases, with 20 bases between them. This CDR3 is built from 13 residues. Germline CDR1 is SGHRS and CDR2 is YFSETQ. The CDR3 here is CASTFTGSGKQYF. The CDR3 DNA sequence: TGCGCCAGCACCTTTACAGGATCAGGCAAGCAGTACTTC.

This clonotype was observed a handful of times. V and J are TRBV6-2 or TRBV6-3 and TRBJ2-1; TRBD2 agrees at 7 bases. From germline, CDR1 is MNHEY and CDR2 SVGEGT. V lost 2 bases, J lost 3 bases, and 7 bases stayed unmatched. The CDR3 is 16 residues long. The CDR3 coding sequence is TGTGCCAGCAGTTACGGACTAGAGAAGGGCTACAATGAGCAGTTCTTC. This encodes CASSYGLEKGYNEQFF.

The rearrangement uses TRBV5-1 and TRBJ1-1; D possibly corresponds to TRBD1 (5 bases). V was pared by 1 base and J by 9 bases, with 10 bases between. The V gene's germline CDR1 is SGHRS and CDR2 YFSETQ. This CDR3 is built from 12 residues. The chain's CDR3 is CASSLKSDKAFF. The CDR3 DNA is TGCGCCAGCAGCTTGAAATCGGACAAAGCTTTCTTT.

This clonotype has only a few counts. One end of the junction is discordant with germline, which a read error may explain. The genes are TRBV7-3 and TRBJ2-1, with 9 positions matching TRBD2. CDR3 size: 14 residues. Germline V gives CDR1 SGHTA, CDR2 FQGTGA. The CDR3 DNA reads TGTGCTAGCAGCTTAGGCGGGGGGGACAATGAGCAGTTCTTC. It encodes CASSLGGGDNEQFF.

The J gene is TRBJ2-5, the V gene TRBV6-1; 11 nucleotides agree with TRBD2. Germline V lookup: CDR1 MNHNS, CDR2 SASEGT. With V trimmed by 2 bases and J by 3 bases, 5 bases remained unmatched. The CDR3 totals 16 residues. CDR3 bases: TGTGCCAGCAGTGAACTAGCGGGAGGCATAAAAGAGACCCAGTACTTC. It yields the protein CASSELAGGIKETQYF.

The CDR3 loop is CASSLVPGALGTDTQYF. The CDR3 DNA reads TGTGCCAGCAGTTTAGTTCCGGGGGCTTTAGGCACAGATACGCAGTATTTT. J is TRBJ2-3 and V is TRBV27; possibly TRBD1 or TRBD2 for D (6 bases each). In germline, CDR1 is MNHEY, CDR2 SMNVEV (reference sequence). The CDR3 is made up of 17 amino acids. Between the trimmed V and J ends, which lost 2 bases and 1 base, there was a span of 16 bases.

This chain links TRBV4-3 with TRBJ2-1; 10 bases line up with TRBD2. The germline gives CDR1 LGHNA, CDR2 YSLEER. The V and J ends lost 3 bases and 1 base, in that order; junction bases with no gene match: 12. The CDR3 is made up of 19 amino acids. For the CDR3, the DNA is TGCGCCAGCAGCCACAATCTGATAGCGGGGGGCGTTTCCTACAATGAGCAGTTCTTC. Its translation: CASSHNLIAGGVSYNEQFF.

The V and J genes are TRBV7-9 and TRBJ1-2, with D uncertain. V lost 5 bases, J lost 12 bases, and 19 bases lay in between. Germline lookup yields CDR1 SEHNR and CDR2 FQNEAQ (reference sequence). The CDR3 is 13 residues long. The DNA for the CDR3 is TGTGCCAGCAGCCAATTGGCACTCGCGGGCCACACCTTC. This sequence encodes CASSQLALAGHTF. The variable domain in full, completed from reference TRBV7-9 and TRBJ1-2, reads DTGVSQNPRHKITKRGQNVTFRCDPISEHNRLYWYRQTLGQGPEFLTYFQNEAQLEKSRLLSDRFSAERPKGSFSTLEIQRTEQGDSAMYLCASSQLALAGHTFGSGTRLTVV.

Written as DNA, the CDR3 is TGTGCCAGCAGCGTCGGACAGGGTGGCTCCTACGAGCAGTACTTC. As protein: CASSVGQGGSYEQYF. This chain uses TRBV7-9 with TRBJ2-7, with TRBD1 identical over 8 bases. With V trimmed by 5 bases and J by 0 bases, 6 bases remained unmatched. The CDR3 covers 15 residues. Germline V CDR1 and CDR2: SEHNR, FQNEAQ (reference sequence).

The gene calls are TRBV4-3 and TRBJ1-4, with 7 bases lining up with TRBD1. Germline V gene data show CDR1 as LGHNA and CDR2 as YSLEER. The ends lost 2 bases at V and 5 bases at J; junction bases unmatched: 8. The CDR3 has 16 residues. The CDR3 region has the DNA TGCGCCAGCAGCCAACACCGGGACAGCCTAAATGAAAAACTGTTTTTT. It specifies CASSQHRDSLNEKLFF.

The rearrangement links TRBV24-1 to TRBJ2-3; no definite D call. The CDR3 spans 12 residues. Germline-derived CDR1 and CDR2 are KGHDR and SFDVKD. Between the trimmed V and J ends, which lost 4 bases and 11 bases, there was a span of 12 bases. CDR3: CATSDSRWMQYF. The CDR3 DNA reads as TGTGCCACCAGTGACAGTCGGTGGATGCAGTATTTT.

The sample holds a few counts of this clonotype. This sequence joins TRBV7-3 and TRBJ2-2; 10 bases are a match to TRBD2. Germline-derived CDR1 and CDR2 are SGHTA and FQGTGA. Trimming cost V 6 bases and J 6 bases; bases outside gene matches: 4. CDR3 length: 14 amino acids. In nucleotides, the CDR3 is TGTGCCAGCAGACTAGCGGGGAGTCCCGGGGAGCTGTTTTTT. Its translation: CASRLAGSPGELFF. Full variable domain (rest looked up from reference TRBV7-3 and TRBJ2-2): GAGVSQTPSNKVTEKGKYVELRCDPISGHTALYWYRQSLGQGPEFLIYFQGTGAADDSGLPNDRFFAVRPEGSVSTLKIQRTERGDSAVYLCASRLAGSPGELFFGEGSRLTVL.

As for this clonotype: One end of the junction does not line up with germline, which may come from a read error. The rearrangement links TRBV27 to TRBJ1-3, with TRBD1 matching over 7 bases. This CDR3 spans 14 amino acids. CDR1 and CDR2 (germline): MNHEY, SMNVEV (reference sequence). The CDR3 region has the DNA TGTGCCAGCAGTACAGGGGTATCTGGAAACACCAAATATTTT. It encodes CASSTGVSGNTKYF.